A selection of T cell receptor beta chains follows, all from one sample in a study of identical twins. TCRdb re-derived calls from the 5' RACE reads in MiXCR, one entry per CDR3 protein. Among about 700,000 distinct CDR3 sequences listed, more than 6.5% were seen once. These data also formed part of another study, on yellow fever vaccine responses in identical twins.

Sequenced material: PBMCs. The receptors derive from a woman under 30 in good health. The CDR3 runs from the conserved cysteine through the conserved F or W. D genes are given only for firm matches. Clone size appears in some rows only: once, few, many, or a class for an expanded clone.

>TRBV15|many|15|TRBJ2-3|NA
TGTGCCACCAGCACGACCATCGATAGCACAGATACGCAGTATTTT
CATSTTIDSTDTQYF
>TRBV18|many|15|TRBJ2-1|NA
TGTGCCAGCTCACCATCGGGGTTTAACTACAATGAGCAGTTCTTC
CASSPSGFNYNEQFF
>TRBV14|few|12|TRBJ2-1|NA
TGTGCCAGCAGCCCAGAGCGGTTTAGGCAGTTCTTC
CASSPERFRQFF
>TRBV3-1|many|13|TRBJ1-4|NA
TGTGCCAGCAGTACCATACGGGGTGAAAAACTGTTTTTT
CASSTIRGEKLFF
>TRBV27|few|14|TRBJ2-7|NA
TGTGCCAGCAGTTCAAACTTTGAAGTAGGCGAGCAGTACTTC
CASSSNFEVGEQYF
>TRBV29-1|many|12|TRBJ2-5|NA
TGCAGCGCCCAAGCGGAGACCGAGACCCAGTACTTC
CSAQAETETQYF
>TRBV7-6|NA|17|TRBJ2-7|TRBD2
TGTGCCAGCAGCTTAGCTAGCGGGAGGGTTCCTGCCTACGAGCAGTACTTC
CASSLASGRVPAYEQYF
>TRBV3-1|NA|13|TRBJ2-2|NA
TGTGCCAGCAGCCTCCGGACAGCCGGGGAGCTGTTTTTT
CASSLRTAGELFF
>TRBV12-3/TRBV12-4|few|17|TRBJ1-5|NA
TGTGCCAGCAGTGATCGACCGACTAATTCTTATCAGGAGCCCCAGCATTTT
CASSDRPTNSYQEPQHF
>TRBV24-1|few|12|TRBJ2-3|NA
TGTGCCACCTCCACGGGCACAGATACGCAGTATTTT
CATSTGTDTQYF
>TRBV7-9|many|16|TRBJ2-1|TRBD2
TGTGCCAGCAGCCCGCAGGGACTAGCGGTTTACAATGAGCAGTTCTTC
CASSPQGLAVYNEQFF
>TRBV29-1|NA|14|TRBJ1-1|TRBD1
TGCAGCGTGAGGGGGACAGGTAGCAACACTGAAGCTTTCTTT
CSVRGTGSNTEAFF
>TRBV27|few|18|TRBJ2-1|NA
TGTGCCAGCAGTTTATCGTCTCTTGGGCGGAGCCCCTACAATGAGCAGTTCTTC
CASSLSSLGRSPYNEQFF
>TRBV27|few|15|TRBJ2-5|TRBD1
TGTGCCAGCAGCCGGAAAGAGGGACAGGGAAAGACCCAGTACTTC
CASSRKEGQGKTQYF
>TRBV5-1|NA|15|TRBJ1-5|NA
TGCGCCAGCAGCAAAAGAAAGCTTAGCAATCAGCCCCAGCATTTT
CASSKRKLSNQPQHF
>TRBV5-1|many|14|TRBJ2-7|NA
TGCGCCAGCAGCTTGGGTATTGAAGGGGAAGAGCAGTACTTC
CASSLGIEGEEQYF
>TRBV2|few|18|TRBJ1-1|NA
TGTGCCAGCAAGGGGAGCGAGGGCCGAATCAAGATGAACACTGAAGCTTTCTTT
CASKGSEGRIKMNTEAFF
>TRBV6-5|NA|15|TRBJ1-5|NA
TGTGCCAGCAGCTACTCGGTGAATAGCAATCAGCCCCAGCATTTT
CASSYSVNSNQPQHF
>TRBV5-5|few|14|TRBJ2-7|TRBD1
TGTGCCAGCAGACCTCACAGGGGTCACCACGAGCAGTACTTC
CASRPHRGHHEQYF
>TRBV20-1|NA|18|TRBJ2-7|TRBD1
TGCAGTGCTCTATACCCCGGGATAGGGACAGGGCCTCTCGCCGAGCAGTACTTC
CSALYPGIGTGPLAEQYF
>TRBV11-2|few|15|TRBJ1-4|NA
TGTGCCAGCAGCTTAGAGGACAGTTCTAATGAAAAACTGTTTTTT
CASSLEDSSNEKLFF
>TRBV4-3|NA|15|TRBJ2-7|TRBD2
TGCGCCAGCAGCCAATCCAGCGGGAGTTGGTACGAGCAGTACTTC
CASSQSSGSWYEQYF
>TRBV20-1|NA|13|TRBJ2-1|NA
TGCAGTGCTAGAGGGGGAGTCTACAATGAGCAGTTCTTC
CSARGGVYNEQFF
>TRBV6-5|few|16|TRBJ2-7|NA
TGTGCCAGCAGTTACTCGACTTTGTCCGTAACCTACGAGCAGTACTTC
CASSYSTLSVTYEQYF
>TRBV27|NA|15|TRBJ2-2|TRBD2
TGTGCCAGCAGTGATCGACTAGCGGCCACCGGGGAGCTGTTTTTT
CASSDRLAATGELFF
>TRBV30|NA|11|TRBJ2-7|TRBD1
TGTGCCTGTACAGGGGTTTACGAGCAGTACTTC
CACTGVYEQYF
>TRBV11-1|NA|18|TRBJ2-1|TRBD2
TGTGCCAGCAGCTTTGCGGATTGGACTAGCGGGGGCTACAATGAGCAGTTCTTC
CASSFADWTSGGYNEQFF
>TRBV10-3|NA|15|TRBJ2-7|TRBD1
TGTGCCATCAGTGAGCCCGGGACAGGGGGCGTCGAGCAGTACTTC
CAISEPGTGGVEQYF
>TRBV7-9|NA|14|TRBJ2-1|TRBD2
TGTGCCAGCAGCTTAGCGGGGACTAATGGTGAGCAGTTCTTC
CASSLAGTNGEQFF
>TRBV7-7|few|15|TRBJ2-3|TRBD2
TGTGCTAGCAGCACCGGGACTAGCGGATTTGGTACGCAGTATTTT
CASSTGTSGFGTQYF
>TRBV6-1|NA|13|TRBJ2-2|NA
TGTGCCAGCAGTGGGCCCCACACCGGGGAGCTGTTTTTT
CASSGPHTGELFF
>TRBV12-3/TRBV12-4|many|15|TRBJ2-2|NA
TGTGCCAGCAGTCCGAAGGGGGTGAACACCGGGGAGCTGTTTTTT
CASSPKGVNTGELFF
>TRBV7-8|few|15|TRBJ2-1|NA
TGTGCCAGCAGACAAACAGGGAGCTCCTACAATGAGCAGTTCTTC
CASRQTGSSYNEQFF
>TRBV11-2|NA|18|TRBJ2-1|NA
TGTGCCAGCAGCCCAGGCGGCGGGACTTCATACAATCGGAATGAGCAGTTCTTC
CASSPGGGTSYNRNEQFF
>TRBV4-1|NA|19|TRBJ2-6|NA
TGCGCCAGCAGCCAAGTTGGCGAGGGAGCTAGCTCTGGGGCCAACGTCCTGACTTTC
CASSQVGEGASSGANVLTF
>TRBV2|many|13|TRBJ2-1|TRBD2
TGTGCCAGCAGCTTGCGACTAGCGAATGAGCAGTTCTTC
CASSLRLANEQFF
>TRBV7-9|many|13|TRBJ2-7|NA
TGTGCCAGCAGCTTCACAGGTTACTACGAGCAGTACTTC
CASSFTGYYEQYF
>TRBV29-1|many|16|TRBJ2-2|NA
TGCAGCGTTGCCCCCGGGGGCGATAGATACACCGGGGAGCTGTTTTTT
CSVAPGGDRYTGELFF
>TRBV12-3/TRBV12-4|NA|16|TRBJ2-1|NA
TGTGCCAGCAGTTTAGCCCTCGAGCCCCCCTACAATGAGCAGTTCTTC
CASSLALEPPYNEQFF
>TRBV20-1|many|15|TRBJ2-7|NA
TGCAGTGCTAAAGGCTCTCCCATACCTGACTACGAGCAGTACTTC
CSAKGSPIPDYEQYF
>TRBV3-1|NA|16|TRBJ1-2|TRBD1
TGTGCCAGCAGCCAAGATGGGACAGGGGGCGCGGTCGGCTACACCTTC
CASSQDGTGGAVGYTF
>TRBV28|many|15|TRBJ1-5|TRBD1
TGTGCCAGCAGGAAACCCACAGGGGGAGGACAGCCCCAGCATTTT
CASRKPTGGGQPQHF
>TRBV6-1|few|15|TRBJ2-7|TRBD2
TGTGCCAGCAGCCAAAGGGGACTAGCGAACAACGAGCAGTACTTC
CASSQRGLANNEQYF
>TRBV20-1|many|16|TRBJ2-5|TRBD1
TGCAGTGCTAGAGATTGGCGTCAGGGGGCCTGGGAGACCCAGTACTTC
CSARDWRQGAWETQYF
>TRBV7-3|NA|12|TRBJ1-1|NA
TGTTCCAGCAGCTTATCGGGGGGGCAAGCTTTCTTT
CSSSLSGGQAFF